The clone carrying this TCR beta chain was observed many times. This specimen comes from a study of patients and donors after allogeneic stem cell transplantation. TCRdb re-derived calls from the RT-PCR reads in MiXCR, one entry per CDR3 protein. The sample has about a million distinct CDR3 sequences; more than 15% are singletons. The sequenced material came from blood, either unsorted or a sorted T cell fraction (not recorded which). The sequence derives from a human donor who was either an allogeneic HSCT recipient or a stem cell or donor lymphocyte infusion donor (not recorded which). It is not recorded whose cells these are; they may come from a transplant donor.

The CDR3 coding sequence is TGCAGCGTTGGCGGTGGCTCTGGAAACACCATATATTTT. The encoded protein is CSVGGGSGNTIYF. The chain links TRBV29-1 to TRBJ1-3; D uncertain. Germline V gene sequence: CDR1 SQVTM, CDR2 ANQGSEA. The CDR3 spans 13 residues. Trimming removed 4 bases from V and 0 bases from J, with 7 bases in between. The entire variable domain, with the rest obtained from reference TRBV29-1 and TRBJ1-3, is as follows: SAVISQKPSRDICQRGTSLTIQCQVDSQVTMMFWYRQQPGQSLTLIATANQGSEATYESGFVIDKFPISRPNLTFSTLTVSNMSPEDSSIYLCSVGGGSGNTIYFGEGSWLTVV.